Below are 9 T cell receptor beta chains sequenced from a single sample in a study of technical replicates of blood from a few donors. Sequencing used immunoSEQ multiplex PCR; TCRdb keeps in-frame clones, though not all of them. Of tens of thousands of clones in the sample, around 95% were seen once. Material for sequencing was T cells isolated from PBMCs. The receptor set was obtained from a human donor in good health.

The chain employs TRBV6-5 and TRBJ2-1; D is perhaps TRBD2 (5 bases). CDR1 and CDR2 (germline): MNHEY, SVGAGI. The CDR3 contains 13 residues. V shed 0 bases and J shed 8 bases, with 8 bases lying between them. DNA for the CDR3: TGTGCCAGCAGTTACTCGAGGGTGGATGAGCAGTTCTTC. This gives the protein CASSYSRVDEQFF.

This clone showed up just a few times. This chain uses TRBV19 with TRBJ2-7; a weak D match, TRBD2 (6 bases). Germline lookup yields CDR1 LNHDA and CDR2 SQIVND (reference sequence). This CDR3 spans 13 amino acids. The V and J ends lost 3 bases and 6 bases respectively, with 12 bases between them. CDR3 region: CASSISRGGEQYF. The CDR3 nucleotides read TGTGCCAGTAGTATTTCTAGGGGAGGCGAGCAGTACTTC.

The J gene is TRBJ2-1, the V gene TRBV28; 10 bases align to TRBD1. Germline lookup yields CDR1 MDHEN and CDR2 SYDVKM. This CDR3 region has 14 residues. Trimming at V came to 7 bases and at J to 8 bases, leaving 8 bases not matched to a gene. CDR3 nucleotides: TGTGCCAGCAAAGGACAGGGGGGTGGGTATGAGCAGTTCTTC. This codes for CASKGQGGGYEQFF. The entire variable domain, with the rest obtained from reference TRBV28 and TRBJ2-1, is as follows: DVKVTQSSRYLVKRTGEKVFLECVQDMDHENMFWYRQDPGLGLRLIYFSYDVKMKEKGDIPEGYSVSREKKERFSLILESASTNQTSMYLCASKGQGGGYEQFFGPGTRLTVL.

CDR3 region: CASSPGQDYEQFF. CDR3 bases: TGTGCCAGCAGTCCGGGACAGGACTATGAGCAGTTCTTC. The chain is built from TRBV2 and TRBJ2-1, with 8 positions matching TRBD1. CDR1 and CDR2 from the germline V gene are SNHLY and FYNNEI. The CDR3 has 13 residues. With 5 bases clipped from V and 8 bases from J, the junction kept 5 bases outside the gene matches.

The genes are TRBV11-3 and TRBJ1-5; the D is unclear. The CDR3 spans 12 residues. The germline V gene has CDR1 SGHNT and CDR2 YENEEA. Trimming left V 5 bases short and J 5 bases short, with 7 bases between. CDR3 amino acids: CASSLFDQPQHF. For the CDR3, the DNA is TGTGCCAGCAGCCTCTTCGATCAGCCCCAGCATTTT.

V usage is TRBV10-1 and J usage is TRBJ2-2; 7 bases line up with TRBD1. Losses at the gene ends were 6 bases for V and 0 bases for J; bases not matched to a gene: 13. Germline V gives CDR1 WNHNN, CDR2 SYGVQD (reference sequence). This CDR3 comprises 18 residues. The CDR3 loop is CASSQDRIKTTNTGELFF. The CDR3 region has the DNA TGCGCCAGCAGCCAGGACAGGATAAAGACTACGAACACCGGGGAGCTGTTTTTT.

The CDR3 protein is CSVARTASTDTQYF. The DNA of the CDR3 is TGCAGCGTTGCCCGGACAGCTAGCACAGATACGCAGTATTTT. The chain joins TRBV29-1 to TRBJ2-3, with D possibly matching TRBD1 (6 bases). The CDR3 totals 14 residues. The germline CDR1 and CDR2 sequences are SQVTM and ANQGSEA. V lost 4 bases and J lost 0, with 11 bases in between.

The chain recombines TRBV19 with TRBJ1-5, with 10 positions matching TRBD1. Germline-derived CDR1 and CDR2 are LNHDA and SQIVND (reference sequence). The junction had 6 bases not matched to a gene; V was cut back by 8 bases and J by 5 bases. The CDR3 runs to 14 residues. The CDR3 DNA is TGTGCCAGTCAACCGACAGGGGGCCATCAGCCCCAGCATTTT. Amino acids: CASQPTGGHQPQHF.

The chain links TRBV6-4 to TRBJ1-3, with 8 bases that match TRBD1. The germline V gene has CDR1 MRHNA and CDR2 SNTAGT. The CDR3 totals 16 residues. V trimming: 6 bases; J trimming: 3 bases; junction bases outside the gene matches: 10. The CDR3 DNA reads TGTGCCAGCAGCCCCACAGGGGGAATGGGTGGAAACACCATATATTTT. Amino acids: CASSPTGGMGGNTIYF.